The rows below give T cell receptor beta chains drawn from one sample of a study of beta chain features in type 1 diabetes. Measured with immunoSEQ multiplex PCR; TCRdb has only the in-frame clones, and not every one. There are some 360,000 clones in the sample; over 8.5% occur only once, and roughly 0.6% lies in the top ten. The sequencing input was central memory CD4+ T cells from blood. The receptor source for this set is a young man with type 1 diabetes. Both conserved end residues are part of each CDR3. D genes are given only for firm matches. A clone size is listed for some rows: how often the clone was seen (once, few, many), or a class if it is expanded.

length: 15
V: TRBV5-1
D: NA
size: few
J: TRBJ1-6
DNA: TGCGCCAGCAGCTTTTCAGGGGCTGTTAATTCACCCCTCCACTTT
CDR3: CASSFSGAVNSPLHF

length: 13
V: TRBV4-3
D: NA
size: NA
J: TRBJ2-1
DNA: TGCGCCAGCAGCCAACCCCGGGACAATGAGCAGTTCTTC
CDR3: CASSQPRDNEQFF

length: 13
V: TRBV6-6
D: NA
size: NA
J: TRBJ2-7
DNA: TGTGCCAGCAGTCAGCTTGAGGGCTACGAGCAGTACTTC
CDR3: CASSQLEGYEQYF

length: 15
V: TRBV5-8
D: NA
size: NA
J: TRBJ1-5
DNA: TGTGCCAGCAGCTTAGGGAGTTTTAGCAATCAGCCCCAGCATTTT
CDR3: CASSLGSFSNQPQHF

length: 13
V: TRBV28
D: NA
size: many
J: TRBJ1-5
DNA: TGTGCCAGCAATAGGCAGACCAATCAGCCCCAGCATTTT
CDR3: CASNRQTNQPQHF

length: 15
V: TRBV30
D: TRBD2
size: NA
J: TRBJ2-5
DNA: TGTGCCTGGAGCCTAAATAGCGGGTCACAAGAGACCCAGTACTTC
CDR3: CAWSLNSGSQETQYF

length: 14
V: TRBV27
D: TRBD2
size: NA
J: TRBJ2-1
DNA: TGTGCCAGCAGTTTAAAAGGACTAGCGGGGTTTAAGTTCTTC
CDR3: CASSLKGLAGFKFF

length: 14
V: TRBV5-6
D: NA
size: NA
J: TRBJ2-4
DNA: TGTGCCAGCACCCCTTACAGGGAACAAAACATTCAGTACTTC
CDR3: CASTPYREQNIQYF

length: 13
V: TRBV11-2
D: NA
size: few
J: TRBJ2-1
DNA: TGTGCCAGCAGCTTAGACAGGGCAAATGAGCAGTTCTTC
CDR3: CASSLDRANEQFF

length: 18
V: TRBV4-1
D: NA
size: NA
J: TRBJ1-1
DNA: TGCGCCAGCAGCCGATCGGGGGGAGGAACGGTGGTGTTCACTGAAGCTTTCTTT
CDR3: CASSRSGGGTVVFTEAFF

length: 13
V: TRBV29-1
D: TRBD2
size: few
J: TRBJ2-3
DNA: TGCAGCGTTCTAGCGGGAGGAACAGATACGCAGTATTTT
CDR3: CSVLAGGTDTQYF

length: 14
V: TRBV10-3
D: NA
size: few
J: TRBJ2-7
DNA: TGTGCCATCAGTCCGACCCTTAACTCCTACGAGCAGTACTTC
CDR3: CAISPTLNSYEQYF

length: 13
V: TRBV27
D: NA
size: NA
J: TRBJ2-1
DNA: TGTGCCAGCAGTTTTCATCTAGATTCTGAGCAGTTCTTC
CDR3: CASSFHLDSEQFF

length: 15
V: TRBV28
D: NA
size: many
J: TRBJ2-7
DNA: TGTGCCAGCAGTTTGCAGGGTTTCAGCTCCTACGAGCAGTACTTC
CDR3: CASSLQGFSSYEQYF

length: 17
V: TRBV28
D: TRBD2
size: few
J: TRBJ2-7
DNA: TGTGCCAGCAGTTTACGCGCGACCGGGACTAGCAACTACGAGCAGTACTTC
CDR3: CASSLRATGTSNYEQYF

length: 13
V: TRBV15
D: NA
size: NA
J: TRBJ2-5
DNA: TGTGCCACCAGCAGAGGGGAGCTAGCGTCCCAGTACTTC
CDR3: CATSRGELASQYF

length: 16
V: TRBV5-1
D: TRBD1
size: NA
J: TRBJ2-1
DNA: TGCGCCAGCAGCTCAAATCCGGGACAGACCTACAATGAGCAGTTCTTC
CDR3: CASSSNPGQTYNEQFF

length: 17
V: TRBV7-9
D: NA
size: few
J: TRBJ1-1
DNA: TGTGCCAGCAGCAGGGTGGGGAACAGTGGTTTTTACACTGAAGCTTTCTTT
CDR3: CASSRVGNSGFYTEAFF

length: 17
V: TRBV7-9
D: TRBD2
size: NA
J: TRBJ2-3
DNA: TGTGCCAGCAGCCCACCCTTAAGACTAGCGGGCACAGATACGCAGTATTTT
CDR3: CASSPPLRLAGTDTQYF

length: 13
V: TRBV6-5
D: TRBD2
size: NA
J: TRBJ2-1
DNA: TGTGCCAGCAGTTTGGCGGGAGGGAATGAGCAGTTCTTC
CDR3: CASSLAGGNEQFF

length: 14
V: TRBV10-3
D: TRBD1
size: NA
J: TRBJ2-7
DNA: TGTGCCATCAGGGCGACAGGGAGCAACAACGAGCAGTACTTC
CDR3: CAIRATGSNNEQYF

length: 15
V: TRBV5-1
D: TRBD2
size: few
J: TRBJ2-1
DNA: TGCGCCAGCAGCTTGGTTAGCGGGAGGGAAAATGAGCAGTTCTTC
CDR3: CASSLVSGRENEQFF

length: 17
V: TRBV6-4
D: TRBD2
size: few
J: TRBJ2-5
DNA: TGTGCCAGCAGGTACGGCCTCGGGAGGGCCAAGTCCGAGACCCAGTACTTC
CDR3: CASRYGLGRAKSETQYF

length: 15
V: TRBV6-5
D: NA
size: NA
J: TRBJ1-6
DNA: TGTGCCAGCAGTGTACGGTGGGCATCGGATTCACCCCTCCACTTT
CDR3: CASSVRWASDSPLHF

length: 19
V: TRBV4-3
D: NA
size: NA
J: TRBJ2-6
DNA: TGCGCCAGCAGCCAAGATAGGCCTTTATCTTTCTCTGGGGCCAACGTCCTGACTTTC
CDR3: CASSQDRPLSFSGANVLTF

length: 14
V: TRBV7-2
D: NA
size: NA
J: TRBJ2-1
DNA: TGTGCCAGCAGCTTTGGGGGATCCTACAATGAGCAGTTCTTC
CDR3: CASSFGGSYNEQFF

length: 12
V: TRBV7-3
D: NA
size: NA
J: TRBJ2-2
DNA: TGTGCCAGCAGCTTTTACACCGGGGAGCTGTTTTTT
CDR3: CASSFYTGELFF

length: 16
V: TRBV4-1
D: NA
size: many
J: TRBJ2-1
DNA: TGCGCCAGCAGCCAAGCGGCTCTCCAACTCTACAATGAGCAGTTCTTC
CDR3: CASSQAALQLYNEQFF

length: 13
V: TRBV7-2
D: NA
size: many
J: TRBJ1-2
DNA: TGTGCCAGCAGCCCTTCGGGGGCAGGAGGCTACACCTTC
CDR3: CASSPSGAGGYTF

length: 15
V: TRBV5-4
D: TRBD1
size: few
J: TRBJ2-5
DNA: TGTGCCAGCAGCCCTCAGACAGGGGGCACCGAGACCCAGTACTTC
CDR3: CASSPQTGGTETQYF

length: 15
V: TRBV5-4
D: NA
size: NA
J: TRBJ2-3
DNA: TGTGCCAGCAGCTTGGAGGGAGACAGATCAGATACGCAGTATTTT
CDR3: CASSLEGDRSDTQYF

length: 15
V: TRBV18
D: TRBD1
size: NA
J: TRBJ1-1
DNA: TGTGCCAGCTCTGATACAGGGGGCGAGGACACTGAAGCTTTCTTT
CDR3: CASSDTGGEDTEAFF

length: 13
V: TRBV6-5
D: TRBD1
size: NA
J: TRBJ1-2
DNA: TGTGCCAGCACCCCGGGACAGCCTTATGGCTACACCTTC
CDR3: CASTPGQPYGYTF

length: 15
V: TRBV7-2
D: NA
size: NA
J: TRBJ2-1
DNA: TGTGCCAGCAGCTTTGCGAGGGGATCCTACAATGAGCAGTTCTTC
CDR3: CASSFARGSYNEQFF

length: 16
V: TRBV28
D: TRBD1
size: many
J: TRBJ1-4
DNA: TGTGCCAGCAGTCTCCCCGACAGGGGAGAAGTGGGAAAACTGTTTTTT
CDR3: CASSLPDRGEVGKLFF

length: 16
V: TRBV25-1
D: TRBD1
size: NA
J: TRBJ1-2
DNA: TGTGCCAGCAGTGAACCCGGGACAGGGCTTAACTATGGCTACACCTTC
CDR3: CASSEPGTGLNYGYTF

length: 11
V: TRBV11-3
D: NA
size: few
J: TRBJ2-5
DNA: TGTGCCAGCAGTCAAGGAGAGACCCAGTACTTC
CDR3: CASSQGETQYF

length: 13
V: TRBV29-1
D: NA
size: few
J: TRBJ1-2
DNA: TGCAGCGTTGAAGGAAGTACTAACTATGGCTACACCTTC
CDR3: CSVEGSTNYGYTF

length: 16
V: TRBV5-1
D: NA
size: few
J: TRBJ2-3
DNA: TGCGCCAGCAGCTTGGGAGTAGGCCGGCACACAGATACGCAGTATTTT
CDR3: CASSLGVGRHTDTQYF

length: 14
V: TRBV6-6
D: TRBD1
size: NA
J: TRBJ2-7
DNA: TGTGCCAGCAGTTTACGGGACAGATTTTACGAGCAGTACTTC
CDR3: CASSLRDRFYEQYF

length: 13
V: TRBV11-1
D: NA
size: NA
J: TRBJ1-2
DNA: TGTGCCAGCAGCCCGGACGGGACCTATGGCTACACCTTC
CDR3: CASSPDGTYGYTF

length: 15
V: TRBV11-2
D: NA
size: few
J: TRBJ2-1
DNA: TGTGCCAGCAGCATGCGGAGGAGCTCCTACAATGAGCAGTTCTTC
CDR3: CASSMRRSSYNEQFF

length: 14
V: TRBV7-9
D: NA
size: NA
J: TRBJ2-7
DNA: TGTGCCAGCAGCTTTTGGGGGCCCACCTACGAGCAGTACTTC
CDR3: CASSFWGPTYEQYF

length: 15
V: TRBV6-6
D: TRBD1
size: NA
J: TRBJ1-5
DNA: TGTGCCAGCAGACAGGGACAGGGGGCCGGGCAGCCCCAGCATTTT
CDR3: CASRQGQGAGQPQHF

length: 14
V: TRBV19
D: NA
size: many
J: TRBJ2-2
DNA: TGTGCCAGTAGTACCCTAGCCCCAACCGGGGAGCTGTTTTTT
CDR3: CASSTLAPTGELFF

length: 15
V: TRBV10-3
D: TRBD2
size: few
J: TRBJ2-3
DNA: TGTGCCATCAGCTCGGACGGGAGGGCCGCAGATACGCAGTATTTT
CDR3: CAISSDGRAADTQYF

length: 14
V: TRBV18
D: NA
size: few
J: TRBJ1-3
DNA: TGTGCCAGCTCGCTCCGCGAGCCCAGAAACACCATATATTTT
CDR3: CASSLREPRNTIYF

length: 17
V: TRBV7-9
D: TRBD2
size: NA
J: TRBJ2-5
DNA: TGTGCCAGCAGCCTTGGCACCTGGGCGGCGGGAGGCGAGACCCAGTACTTC
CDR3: CASSLGTWAAGGETQYF

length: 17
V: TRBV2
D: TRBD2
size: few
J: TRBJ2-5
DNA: TGTGCCAGCAGGGAGAGGACTAGCGGGAGTCCATTAGGGACCCAGTACTTC
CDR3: CASRERTSGSPLGTQYF

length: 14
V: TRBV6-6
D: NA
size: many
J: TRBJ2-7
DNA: TGTGCCAGCAGTTACCCAGGGCAGCCCTACGAGCAGTACTTC
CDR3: CASSYPGQPYEQYF

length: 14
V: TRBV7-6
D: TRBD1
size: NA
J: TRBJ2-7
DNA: TGTGCCAGCAGCTTAGAACAGGGGGCATACGAGCAGTACTTC
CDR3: CASSLEQGAYEQYF

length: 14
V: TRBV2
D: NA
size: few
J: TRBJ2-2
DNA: TGTGCCAGCAGTCCAGCGGTAAGAGGCGGGGAGCTGTTTTTT
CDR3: CASSPAVRGGELFF

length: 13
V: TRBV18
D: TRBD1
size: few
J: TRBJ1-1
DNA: TGTGCCAGCTCATCTGACAGGGATACTGAAGCTTTCTTT
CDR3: CASSSDRDTEAFF

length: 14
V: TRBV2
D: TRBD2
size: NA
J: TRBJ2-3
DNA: TGTGCCAGCAGCCCCCGGACTAGTGCAGATACGCAGTATTTT
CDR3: CASSPRTSADTQYF

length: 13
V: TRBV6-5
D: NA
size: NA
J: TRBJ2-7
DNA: TGTGCCAGCATCAAGCCAGCTGGTTACGAGCAGTACTTC
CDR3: CASIKPAGYEQYF

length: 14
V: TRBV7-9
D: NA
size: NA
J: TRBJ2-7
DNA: TGTGCCAGCAGCTTGTGGCAGGGGGGAGGCGAGCAGTACTTC
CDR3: CASSLWQGGGEQYF

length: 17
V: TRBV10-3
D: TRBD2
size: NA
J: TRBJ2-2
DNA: TGTGCCATCAGCGGACTAGCGGGAGGGCCTAACACCGGGGAGCTGTTTTTT
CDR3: CAISGLAGGPNTGELFF